This is a list of T cell receptor beta chains from one sample in a study of blood T cell repertoires in COVID-19. Measured with immunoSEQ multiplex PCR; TCRdb has only the in-frame clones, and not every one. The sample includes approximately 70,000 clones, about 88% of them seen just once. The specimen was peripheral blood. These receptors all come from a human donor in a cohort sampled during active COVID-19. Each CDR3 is given with its conserved first and last residue. The order of the fields is J gene, V gene, CDR3 protein.

>TRBJ1-3|TRBV1
CTSSRRRWVRNSGNTIYF
>TRBJ1-4|TRBV3-1/TRBV3-2
CASSPGGTGGEKLFF
>TRBJ2-7|TRBV6-5
CASRKTGLLFYEQYF
>TRBJ2-5|TRBV7-9
CASSLGDSVLETQYF
>TRBJ2-1|TRBV7-9
CASSLTSPYNEQFF
>TRBJ2-1|TRBV5-1
CASSLGLADNEQFF
>TRBJ2-1|TRBV11-3
CASSLTGYYEQFF
>TRBJ1-1|TRBV5-6
CASSSGTGLYGQEAFF
>TRBJ1-4|TRBV5-1
CASSPPGGRGKLFF
>TRBJ1-5|TRBV6-5
CASRAGTGGQPQHF
>TRBJ2-2|TRBV12-3/TRBV12-4
CASTPGVDGELFF
>TRBJ2-1|TRBV5-1
CASSLDGLAGGPGGEQFF
>TRBJ2-3|TRBV7-2
CASSLVSSTDTQYF
>TRBJ1-2|TRBV11-2
CASSPIGQGDGYTF
>TRBJ2-1|TRBV5-6
CASSLASGTYNEQFF
>TRBJ2-3|TRBV3-1/TRBV3-2
CASSPTSGSTDTQYF
>TRBJ2-2|TRBV4-2
CASSHAEGNTGELFF
>TRBJ2-6|TRBV5-4
CASRTGTGGNTGANVLTF
>TRBJ2-1|TRBV5-1
CASSLDGRYNEQFF
>TRBJ1-1|TRBV11-3
CASSLGYNRGTLRQAFF
>TRBJ2-7|TRBV23-1
CASSQANSGGGEYF
>TRBJ1-4|TRBV30
CAWRERGRREKLFF
>TRBJ1-1|TRBV28
CASRSDRGMVGAFF
>TRBJ2-3|TRBV29-1
CSVEAVGLAGLSF
>TRBJ2-3|TRBV7-9
CASSLGASGSTDTQYF
>TRBJ2-3|TRBV11-3
CASSPRLAVTDTQYF
>TRBJ2-3|TRBV28
CASRGLVRDTQYF
>TRBJ2-3|TRBV7-3
CASSPYTEGTDTQYF
>TRBJ1-4|TRBV28
CATGGQGRNEKLFF
>TRBJ2-7|TRBV7-9
CASSFGGLAEYEQYF
>TRBJ2-1|TRBV19
CASSIRRTSGIAYNEQFF
>TRBJ2-6|TRBV10-3
CAISEAGSGANVLTF
>TRBJ1-6|TRBV25-1
CASSERQGVQNSPLHF
>TRBJ2-1|TRBV11-2
CASSTRLAGSSYNEQFF
>TRBJ2-6|TRBV2
CASSKQDSGANVLTF
>TRBJ2-4|TRBV3-1/TRBV3-2
CASSPTGTGGIAKNIQYF
>TRBJ1-5|TRBV12-3/TRBV12-4
CASGRGLVQPQHF
>TRBJ1-4|TRBV5-6
CASSLGQGFEKLFF
>TRBJ1-1|TRBV6-5
CASINTGLAFF
>TRBJ1-1|TRBV2
CASSEEGQANTEAFF
>TRBJ2-5|TRBV5-1
CASSFGAARETQYF
>TRBJ2-1|TRBV6-4
CASGIAGGRDEQFF
>TRBJ2-1|TRBV3-1/TRBV3-2
CASSWSSGEQFF
>TRBJ2-1|TRBV5-1
CASSFWTGVVNEQFF
>TRBJ2-3|TRBV12-3/TRBV12-4
CASSSFGPDTQYF
>TRBJ2-1|TRBV29-1
CSVAGTYAYNEQFF
>TRBJ2-7|TRBV19
CASSMASGRDEQYF